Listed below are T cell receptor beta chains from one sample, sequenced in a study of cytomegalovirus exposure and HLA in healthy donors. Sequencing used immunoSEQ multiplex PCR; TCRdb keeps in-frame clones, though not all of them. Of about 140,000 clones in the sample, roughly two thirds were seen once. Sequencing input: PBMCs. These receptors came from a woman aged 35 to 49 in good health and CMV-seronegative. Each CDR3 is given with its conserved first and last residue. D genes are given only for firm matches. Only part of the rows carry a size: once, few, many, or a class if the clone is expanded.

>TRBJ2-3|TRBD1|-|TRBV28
CASQGASTDTQYF
TGTGCCAGCCAGGGGGCGAGCACAGATACGCAGTATTTT
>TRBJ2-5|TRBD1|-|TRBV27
CASSLTTGVLQETQYF
TGTGCCAGCAGTTTAACGACAGGGGTACTACAAGAGACCCAGTACTTC
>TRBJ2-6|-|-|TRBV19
CASSIRQAASGANVLTF
TGTGCCAGTAGTATAAGACAGGCCGCCTCTGGGGCCAACGTCCTGACTTTC
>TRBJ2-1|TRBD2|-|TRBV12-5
CASGLRLAGGVYNEQFF
TGTGCTAGTGGTTTGAGGCTAGCGGGGGGGGTATACAATGAGCAGTTCTTC
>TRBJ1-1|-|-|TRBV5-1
CASSPTGQNTEAFF
TGCGCCAGCAGCCCCACGGGACAGAACACTGAAGCTTTCTTT
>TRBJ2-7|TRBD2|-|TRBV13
CASSATPGLAGSFSYEQYF
TGTGCCAGCAGCGCAACTCCGGGACTAGCGGGGTCCTTCTCCTACGAGCAGTACTTC
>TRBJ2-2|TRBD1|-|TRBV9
CASSDYRGLGTGELFF
TGTGCCAGCAGCGATTACAGGGGGCTGGGCACCGGGGAGCTGTTTTTT
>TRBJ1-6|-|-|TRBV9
CASSPHAHTELNSPLHF
TGTGCCAGCAGCCCCCATGCCCATACAGAACTGAATTCACCCCTCCACTTT
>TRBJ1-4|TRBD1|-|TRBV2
CASSEGTGGTNEKLFF
TGTGCCAGCAGCGAGGGGACAGGCGGAACTAATGAAAAACTGTTTTTT
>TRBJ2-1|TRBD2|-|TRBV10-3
CAIRAGGSDEQFF
TGTGCCATCAGGGCGGGGGGATCGGATGAGCAGTTCTTC
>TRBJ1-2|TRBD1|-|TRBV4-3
CASSQDLGQDRDTF
TGCGCCAGCAGCCAAGATCTTGGCCAGGACAGGGACACCTTC
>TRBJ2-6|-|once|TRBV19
CASTRPFNSGANVLTF
TGTGCCAGTACGAGGCCATTCAACTCTGGGGCCAACGTCCTGACTTTC
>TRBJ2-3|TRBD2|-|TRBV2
CASSIAGGGNTDTQYF
TGTGCCAGCAGTATAGCGGGGGGAGGGAACACAGATACGCAGTATTTT
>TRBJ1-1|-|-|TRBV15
CATSPSDSMNTEAFF
TGTGCCACCAGCCCGTCGGACAGCATGAACACTGAAGCTTTCTTT
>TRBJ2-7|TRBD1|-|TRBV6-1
CASSATGTGEQYF
TGTGCCAGCAGTGCGACAGGGACGGGCGAGCAGTACTTC
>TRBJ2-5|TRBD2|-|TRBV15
CATSRDRRLAGGPSSETQYF
TGTGCCACCAGCAGAGATCGACGACTAGCGGGGGGGCCGTCGTCCGAGACCCAGTACTTC
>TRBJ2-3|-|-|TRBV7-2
CASSPRRGTDTQYF
TGTGCCAGCAGCCCAAGGCGCGGGACAGATACGCAGTATTTT
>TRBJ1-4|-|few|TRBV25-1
CASRHRVGEKLFF
TGTGCCAGCAGACACAGGGTCGGTGAAAAACTGTTTTTT
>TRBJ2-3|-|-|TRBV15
CATSREGVLASDTQYF
TGTGCCACCAGCAGAGAGGGGGTACTAGCATCAGATACGCAGTATTTT
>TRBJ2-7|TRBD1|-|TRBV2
CASSEQGESYEQYF
TGTGCCAGCAGTGAACAGGGGGAATCCTACGAGCAGTACTTC
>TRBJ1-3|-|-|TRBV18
CASSPSYGGGNTIYF
TGTGCCAGCTCACCCTCCTACGGGGGTGGAAACACCATATATTTT
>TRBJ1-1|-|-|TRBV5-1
CASSLDRLEAFF
TGCGCCAGCAGCTTGGACCGACTTGAAGCTTTCTTT
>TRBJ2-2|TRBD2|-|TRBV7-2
CASILTGGTNTGELFF
TGTGCCAGCATCCTGACGGGAGGGACGAACACCGGGGAGCTGTTTTTT